This is a list of T cell receptor beta chains from one sample in a study of identical twins. TCRdb redid the calling of the 5' RACE reads with MiXCR, one entry per CDR3 protein. The repertoire includes hundreds of thousands of distinct CDR3 sequences, around 6.6% of them detected once, and more than 3% sits in the top ten. Separately, the same data were catalogued under a study of yellow fever vaccine responses in identical twins.

The sequenced sample consisted of memory (CD45RO+) T cells sorted from blood. Source of these receptors: a woman aged 18-29 years in good health. CDR3s include the opening cysteine and the closing phenylalanine or tryptophan. The D gene is left open where the match is weak. A row's size may be missing; if present it is once, few, many or a size class.

clone_size: few; d_call: .; j_call: TRBJ2-1; v_call: TRBV7-9; cdr3_nt: TGTGCCAGCAGCTACACGAAGACAGGCACCTGGGGCAATGAGCAGTTCTTC; cdr3_aa: CASSYTKTGTWGNEQFF
clone_size: many; d_call: TRBD1; j_call: TRBJ1-4; v_call: TRBV11-2; cdr3_nt: TGTGCCAGCAGCTTCCGACAGGGGGAAAAACTGTTTTTT; cdr3_aa: CASSFRQGEKLFF
clone_size: .; d_call: .; j_call: TRBJ1-2; v_call: TRBV29-1; cdr3_nt: TGCAGCGTTGTATCAACTAACTATGGCTACACCTTC; cdr3_aa: CSVVSTNYGYTF
clone_size: many; d_call: TRBD1; j_call: TRBJ2-6; v_call: TRBV5-1; cdr3_nt: TGCGCCAGCAGCAAGGGACAGGACGGCACTGGGGCCAACGTCCTGACTTTC; cdr3_aa: CASSKGQDGTGANVLTF
clone_size: few; d_call: TRBD2; j_call: TRBJ2-1; v_call: TRBV20-1; cdr3_nt: TGCACTGCTAGAAAAGTGAAGACTAGCGGGGGGGCCTACAATGAGCAGTTCTTC; cdr3_aa: CTARKVKTSGGAYNEQFF
clone_size: few; d_call: .; j_call: TRBJ1-2; v_call: TRBV12-3/TRBV12-4; cdr3_nt: TGTGCCAGCAGCCCTCCGGGCGGGAACTATGGCTACACCTTC; cdr3_aa: CASSPPGGNYGYTF
clone_size: many; d_call: TRBD2; j_call: TRBJ2-5; v_call: TRBV3-1; cdr3_nt: TGTGCCAGCAGCCATAGCGGGCCTCAAGAGACCCAGTACTTC; cdr3_aa: CASSHSGPQETQYF
clone_size: few; d_call: TRBD1; j_call: TRBJ2-7; v_call: TRBV7-9; cdr3_nt: TGTGCCAGCAGCTTAGTCCGGGACAGGGGCTACGAGCAGTACTTC; cdr3_aa: CASSLVRDRGYEQYF
clone_size: many; d_call: TRBD2; j_call: TRBJ2-1; v_call: TRBV7-2; cdr3_nt: TGTGCCAGCAGACACCCGGGGGGGGATCCCCAGGAGTTCTTC; cdr3_aa: CASRHPGGDPQEFF
clone_size: few; d_call: TRBD2; j_call: TRBJ2-5; v_call: TRBV24-1; cdr3_nt: TGTGCCACCAGTGATTTCGGACTAGCGGTCCAAGAGACCCAGTACTTC; cdr3_aa: CATSDFGLAVQETQYF
clone_size: many; d_call: .; j_call: TRBJ2-2; v_call: TRBV4-1; cdr3_nt: TGCGCCAGCAGCCAACTACCCGGGGAGCTGTTTTTT; cdr3_aa: CASSQLPGELFF
clone_size: many; d_call: TRBD1; j_call: TRBJ1-2; v_call: TRBV12-3/TRBV12-4; cdr3_nt: TGTGCCAGCAGTGATTACCGGGACAGGAGAATCTATGGCTACACCTTC; cdr3_aa: CASSDYRDRRIYGYTF
clone_size: .; d_call: .; j_call: TRBJ2-3; v_call: TRBV7-9; cdr3_nt: TGTGCCAGCAGCTTAGTGCCCCAGGGGGATACGCAGTATTTT; cdr3_aa: CASSLVPQGDTQYF
clone_size: .; d_call: .; j_call: TRBJ2-2; v_call: TRBV10-3; cdr3_nt: TGTGCCACTAGGGACTTACAGACGAACACCGGGGAGCTGTTTTTT; cdr3_aa: CATRDLQTNTGELFF
clone_size: .; d_call: .; j_call: TRBJ1-6; v_call: TRBV6-5; cdr3_nt: TGTGCCAGCAGATCTATGAGGTCACCCCTCCACTTT; cdr3_aa: CASRSMRSPLHF